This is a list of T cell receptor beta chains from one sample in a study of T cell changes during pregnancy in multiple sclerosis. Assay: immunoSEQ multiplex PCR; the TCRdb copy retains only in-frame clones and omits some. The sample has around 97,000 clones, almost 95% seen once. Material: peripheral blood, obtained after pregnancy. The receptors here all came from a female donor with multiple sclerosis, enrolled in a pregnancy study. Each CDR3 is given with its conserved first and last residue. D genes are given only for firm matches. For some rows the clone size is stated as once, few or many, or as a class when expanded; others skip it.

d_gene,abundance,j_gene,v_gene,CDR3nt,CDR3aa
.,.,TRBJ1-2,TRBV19,TGTGCCGCAATGAGTTGGAACTATGGCTACACCTTC,CAAMSWNYGYTF
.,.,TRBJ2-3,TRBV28,TGTGCCAGCAGTCCCCCGGGGTCAGATACGCAGTATTTT,CASSPPGSDTQYF
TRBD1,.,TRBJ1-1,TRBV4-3,TGCGCCAGCAGCCAGCCCGGGACAGGGAGCACTGAAGCTTTCTTT,CASSQPGTGSTEAFF
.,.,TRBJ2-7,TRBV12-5,TGTGCTAGTGGTCAGGGCGGCTACGAGCAGTACTTC,CASGQGGYEQYF
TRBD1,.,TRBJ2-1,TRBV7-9,TGTGCCAGCAGATCCGGGACAGGGAATCAAAATGAGCAGTTCTTC,CASRSGTGNQNEQFF
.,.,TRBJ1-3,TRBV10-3,TGTGCCATCAGTGATCCGAGGGCCGCGGGGAGAAACACCATATATTTT,CAISDPRAAGRNTIYF
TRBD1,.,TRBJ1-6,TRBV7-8,TGTGCCAGCAGCTCCGGGACAGGGAATTCACCCCTCCACTTT,CASSSGTGNSPLHF
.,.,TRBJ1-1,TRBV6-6,TGTGCCAGCACCACCGGATATAGGAGTAGCACTGAAGCTTTCTTT,CASTTGYRSSTEAFF
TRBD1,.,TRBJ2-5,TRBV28,TGTGCCAGCAGTTCCCCGGGACAGGGGGCCCGGGGGACCCAGTACTTC,CASSSPGQGARGTQYF
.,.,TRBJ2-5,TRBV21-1,TGTGCCAGCAGCTGGAGACTAGCGGGAGGAGAGACCCAGTACTTC,CASSWRLAGGETQYF
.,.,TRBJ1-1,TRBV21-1,TGTGCCAGCAGCAATGCCCCAGTCCGGGGCACTGAAGCTTTCTTT,CASSNAPVRGTEAFF
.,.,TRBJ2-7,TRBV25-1,TGTGCCAGCAGTGAACAGGGCCTCAGGAGCCGCTACGAGCAGTACTTC,CASSEQGLRSRYEQYF
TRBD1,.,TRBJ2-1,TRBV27,TGTGCCAGCAGTTCGACCCGAGGCAGGGGGCTAGATGAGCAGTTCTTC,CASSSTRGRGLDEQFF
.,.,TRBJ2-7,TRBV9,TGTGCCAGCAGCCCTCGAGGACTGAAATACGAGCAGTACTTC,CASSPRGLKYEQYF
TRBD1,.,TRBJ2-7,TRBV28,TGTGCCAGCAGCCCACTCGGCGGGACAGGGCCTGAGCAGTACTTC,CASSPLGGTGPEQYF
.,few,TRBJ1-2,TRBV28,TGTGCCAGCAGTTTGACAGGCCTTGGATTCGGCTACACCTTC,CASSLTGLGFGYTF
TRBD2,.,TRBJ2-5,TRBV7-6,TGTGCCAGCAGCTCTTGGACTAGTCAAGAGACCCAGTACTTC,CASSSWTSQETQYF
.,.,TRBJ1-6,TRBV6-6,TGTGCCAGCAGTCCAGCGCGGGGCGGGGAAGCACCCCTCCACTTT,CASSPARGGEAPLHF
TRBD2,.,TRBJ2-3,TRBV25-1,TGTGCCAGCAGTGAGCCCCGAGGACTAGCGGGAGTAGCAGATACGCAGTATTTT,CASSEPRGLAGVADTQYF
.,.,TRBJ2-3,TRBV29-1,TGCAGCGTTTCGAAGGGGGGGGGTAGCACAGATACGCAGTATTTT,CSVSKGGGSTDTQYF
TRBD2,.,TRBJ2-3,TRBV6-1,TGTGCCAGCAGGTTAGCGGGACGCACAGATACGCAGTATTTT,CASRLAGRTDTQYF
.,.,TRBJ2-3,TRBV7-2,TGTGCCAGCAGCTTAGCTAGCGGTCTGGGCGCGGGAGATACGCAGTATTTT,CASSLASGLGAGDTQYF
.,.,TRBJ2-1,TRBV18,TGTGCCAGCTCGTCGGTTGATGAGCAGTTCTTC,CASSSVDEQFF
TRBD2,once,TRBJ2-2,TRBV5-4,TGTGCCAGCAGCCCCAGCGGGAGCGGGGCCGGGGAGCTGTTTTTT,CASSPSGSGAGELFF
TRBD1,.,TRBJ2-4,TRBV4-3,TGCGCCAGCAGCCTCCAGGGGGCGGGAAACATTCAGTACTTC,CASSLQGAGNIQYF
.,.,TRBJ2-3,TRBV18,TGTGCCAGCTCACCAATCGTCTCTCAGGTTATCACAGATACGCAGTATTTT,CASSPIVSQVITDTQYF
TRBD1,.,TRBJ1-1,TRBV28,TGTGCCAGCAGTTTACCACAGGGGATGCTGGCCACTGAAGCTTTCTTT,CASSLPQGMLATEAFF
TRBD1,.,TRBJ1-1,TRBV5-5,TGTGCCAGCAGCACCTACAGGGGCGGGAACACTGAAGCTTTCTTT,CASSTYRGGNTEAFF
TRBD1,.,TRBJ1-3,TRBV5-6,TGTGCCAGCAGCTGGGACAGAGGCACTGGAAACACCATATATTTT,CASSWDRGTGNTIYF
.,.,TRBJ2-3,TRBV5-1,TGCGCCAGCAGCTTCTCACAAGATACGCAGTATTTT,CASSFSQDTQYF
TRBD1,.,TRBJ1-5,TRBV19,TGTGCCAGTAGTAAGATGACCGGGACAGGGGGTGCTCAGCCCCAGCATTTT,CASSKMTGTGGAQPQHF
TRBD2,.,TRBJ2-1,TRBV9,TGTGCCAGCAGCGCACAGACTAGCTCGACCTACAATGAGCAGTTCTTC,CASSAQTSSTYNEQFF
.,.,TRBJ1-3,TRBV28,TGTGCCAGCAGTTCTCCTCTGCGTAACACCATATATTTT,CASSSPLRNTIYF
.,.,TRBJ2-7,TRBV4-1,TGCGCCAGCAGCCAAATGGCGGGCGGGACCTACGAGCAGTACTTC,CASSQMAGGTYEQYF
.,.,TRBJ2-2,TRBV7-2,TGTGCCAGCAGCTCGAGGCCGGGGGGCAACGGGGAGCTGTTTTTT,CASSSRPGGNGELFF